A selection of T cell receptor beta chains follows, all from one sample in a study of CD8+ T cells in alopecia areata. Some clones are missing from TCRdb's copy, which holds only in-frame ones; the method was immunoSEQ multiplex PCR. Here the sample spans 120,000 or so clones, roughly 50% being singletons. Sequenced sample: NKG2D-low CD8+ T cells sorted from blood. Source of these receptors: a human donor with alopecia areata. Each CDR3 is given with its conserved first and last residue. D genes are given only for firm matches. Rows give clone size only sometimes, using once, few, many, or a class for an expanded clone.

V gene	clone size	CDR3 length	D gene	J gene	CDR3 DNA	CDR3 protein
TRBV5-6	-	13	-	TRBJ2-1	TGTGCCAGCAGCTTCGTCAATCTCGATGAGCAGTTCTTC	CASSFVNLDEQFF
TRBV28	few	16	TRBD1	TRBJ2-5	TGTGCCAGCAGTTTACCCCGGACAGGGGGCTGGGAGACCCAGTACTTC	CASSLPRTGGWETQYF
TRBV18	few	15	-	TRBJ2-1	TGTGCCAGCTCACCAAAGGGTCCGGGGAACAATGAGCAGTTCTTC	CASSPKGPGNNEQFF
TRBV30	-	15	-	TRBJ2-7	TGTGCCTGGAGTGTGGCCCTCCAGGGCTCCTACGAGCAGTACTTC	CAWSVALQGSYEQYF
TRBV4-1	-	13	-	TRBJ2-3	TGCGCCAGCAGCCAGGCCCCGGGAGATACGCAGTATTTT	CASSQAPGDTQYF
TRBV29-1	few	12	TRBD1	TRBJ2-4	TGCAGCGTTGACCGGACAGGGGCTGATCAGTACTTC	CSVDRTGADQYF
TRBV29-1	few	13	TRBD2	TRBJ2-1	TGCAGCGCACGGGGGGATTCCCGAGATGAGCAGTTCTTC	CSARGDSRDEQFF
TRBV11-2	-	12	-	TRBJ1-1	TGTGCCAGCAGCTCAACATTCGCTGAAGCTTTCTTT	CASSSTFAEAFF
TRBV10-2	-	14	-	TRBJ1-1	TGCGCCAGCAGTGACCCGGGGGAGAACACTGAAGCTTTCTTT	CASSDPGENTEAFF
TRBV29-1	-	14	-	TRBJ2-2	TGCAGCGTCGGAGGACAGACCCTCACCGGGGAGCTGTTTTTT	CSVGGQTLTGELFF
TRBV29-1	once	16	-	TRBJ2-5	TGCAGCGTTGAAGATCTTGACAATACCCCCGAAGAGACCCAGTACTTC	CSVEDLDNTPEETQYF
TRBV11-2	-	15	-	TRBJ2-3	TGTGCCAGCAGGCTGGCACCGTCTAGCACAGATACGCAGTATTTT	CASRLAPSSTDTQYF
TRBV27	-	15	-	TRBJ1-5	TGTGCCAGCAGTTTAAGATTTGTTAGCAATCAGCCCCAGCATTTT	CASSLRFVSNQPQHF
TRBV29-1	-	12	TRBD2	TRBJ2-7	TGCAGCGCGGATAGCGGGAGCTACGAGCAGTACTTC	CSADSGSYEQYF
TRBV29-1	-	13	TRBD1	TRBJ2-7	TGCAGCGTTGATGACAGGGGGAGAGACGAGCAGTACTTC	CSVDDRGRDEQYF
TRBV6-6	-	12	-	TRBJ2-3	TGTGCTATAACCGGGGGAACAGATACGCAGTATTTT	CAITGGTDTQYF
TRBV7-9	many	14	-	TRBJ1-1	TGTGCCAGCAGCTTCGAGCCTCTCCGTCCTGAAGCTTTCTTT	CASSFEPLRPEAFF
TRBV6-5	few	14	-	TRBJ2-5	TGTGCCAGCAGCAGAGGGGGCGCGGGGGAGACCCAGTACTTC	CASSRGGAGETQYF
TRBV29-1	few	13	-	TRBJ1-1	TGCAGCGTTGACGGGGGCTACGGCACTGAAGCTTTCTTT	CSVDGGYGTEAFF
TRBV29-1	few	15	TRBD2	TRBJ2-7	TGCAGCGTTGAAGCTGGACTAGCGGGGTCCTACGAGCAGTACTTC	CSVEAGLAGSYEQYF
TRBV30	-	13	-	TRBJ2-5	TGTGCCTGCGATAGTCTTACCCAAGAGACCCAGTACTTC	CACDSLTQETQYF
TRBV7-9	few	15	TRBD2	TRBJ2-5	TGTGCCAGCAGCCCCAAAGCGGGAGAGGGAGAGACCCAGTACTTC	CASSPKAGEGETQYF
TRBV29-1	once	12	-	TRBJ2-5	TGCAGCGCCGAGGGGTACCAAGAGACCCAGTACTTC	CSAEGYQETQYF
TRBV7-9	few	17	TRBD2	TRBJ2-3	TGTGCCAGCAGCCCGAGGGAGCGGGAGTGGGGCACAGATACGCAGTATTTT	CASSPREREWGTDTQYF
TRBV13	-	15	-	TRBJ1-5	TGTGCCAGCAGCTCAGGGTTGAATAGCAATCAGCCCCAGCATTTT	CASSSGLNSNQPQHF
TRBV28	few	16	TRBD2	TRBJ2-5	TGTGCCAGCAGTTCACCGGGGACTAGCGGGAAAGAGACCCAGTACTTC	CASSSPGTSGKETQYF
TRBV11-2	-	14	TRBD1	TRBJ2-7	TGTGCCAGCAGCTGGGGACAGGGGAACTACGAGCAGTACTTC	CASSWGQGNYEQYF
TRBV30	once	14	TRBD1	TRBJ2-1	TGTGCCTGGAGTGTTGGCTCAGGGGGCAATGAGCAGTTCTTC	CAWSVGSGGNEQFF
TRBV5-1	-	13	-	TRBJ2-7	TGCGCCAGCAGCCCACTTACATCCTACGAGCAGTACTTC	CASSPLTSYEQYF
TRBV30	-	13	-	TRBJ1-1	TGTGCCTGGAGGTTGGGGGTGAACACTGAAGCTTTCTTT	CAWRLGVNTEAFF
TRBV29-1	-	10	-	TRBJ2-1	TGCAGCGTTGTGGAGAGTGAGCAGTTCTTC	CSVVESEQFF
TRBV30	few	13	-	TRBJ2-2	TGTGCATCCGACAGGACTCGCCCCGGGGAGCTGTTTTTT	CASDRTRPGELFF
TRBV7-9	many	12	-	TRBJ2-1	TGTGCCAGCAGGGCCCCCTACAATGAGCAGTTCTTC	CASRAPYNEQFF
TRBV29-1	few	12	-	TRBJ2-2	TGCAGCGTTGAGGGGAACACCGGGGAGCTGTTTTTT	CSVEGNTGELFF
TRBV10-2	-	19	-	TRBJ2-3	TGCGCCAGCAGTGCTATAAAGGGAATAGACACCTCTAGCACAGATACGCAGTATTTT	CASSAIKGIDTSSTDTQYF
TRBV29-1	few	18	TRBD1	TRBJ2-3	TGCAGCGTTGGGGATTCGACAGGGGTTGGATATTACACAGATACGCAGTATTTT	CSVGDSTGVGYYTDTQYF
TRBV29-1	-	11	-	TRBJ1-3	TGCAGCACCCACCGGGGAAACACCATATATTTT	CSTHRGNTIYF
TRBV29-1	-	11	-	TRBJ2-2	TGCAGCGTTGCTCATCGCGGGGAGCTGTTTTTT	CSVAHRGELFF
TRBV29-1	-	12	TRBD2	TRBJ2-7	TGCAGCGTCGGGGGGAACCCCTACGAGCAGTACTTC	CSVGGNPYEQYF
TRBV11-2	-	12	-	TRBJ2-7	TGTGCCAGCAGCTCCCGTATCGGCGAGCAGTACTTC	CASSSRIGEQYF
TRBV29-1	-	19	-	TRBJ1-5	TGCAGCGTTGAAGTTGGGCCCGACTCTCCTCCTTGGTCCTATCAGCCCCAGCATTTT	CSVEVGPDSPPWSYQPQHF
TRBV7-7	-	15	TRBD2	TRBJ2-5	TGTGCTAGCAGCTTTACGGCGGGGGATCAAGAGACCCAGTACTTC	CASSFTAGDQETQYF
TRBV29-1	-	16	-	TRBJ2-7	TGCAGCGTTGTTAAGATTATAGAGAGAGTGGGATACGAGCAGTACTTC	CSVVKIIERVGYEQYF
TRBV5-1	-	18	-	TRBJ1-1	TGCGCCAGCACGCCGTCCGGCCTTATTATGCCCTTGAACACTGAAGCTTTCTTT	CASTPSGLIMPLNTEAFF
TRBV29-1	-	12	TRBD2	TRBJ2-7	TGCAGCGGGATAGCGGGATCGGGAGAGCAGTACTTC	CSGIAGSGEQYF
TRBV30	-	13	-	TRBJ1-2	TGTGCCTGGAGGCAGGACCCGGGGTATGGCTACACCTTC	CAWRQDPGYGYTF
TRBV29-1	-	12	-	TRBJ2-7	TGCAGCGTTGGGCCCTCCTCCTACGAGCAGTACTTC	CSVGPSSYEQYF
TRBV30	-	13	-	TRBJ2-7	TGTGCCTGGAGTGTAGGAACAGCCTACGAGCAGTACTTC	CAWSVGTAYEQYF
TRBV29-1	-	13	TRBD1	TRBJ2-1	TGCAGCGTTGAGGAGACAGGGGACAATGAGCAGTTCTTC	CSVEETGDNEQFF
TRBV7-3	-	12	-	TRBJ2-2	TGTGCCAGCCAGGGATTGACCGGGGAGCTGTTTTTT	CASQGLTGELFF
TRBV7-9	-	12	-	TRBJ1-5	TGTGCCAGCAGCTTGTCCAGTCAGCCCCAGCATTTT	CASSLSSQPQHF
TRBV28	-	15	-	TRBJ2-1	TGTGCCAGCAGCGTTCCGGGACGGCGAAACAATGAGCAGTTCTTC	CASSVPGRRNNEQFF